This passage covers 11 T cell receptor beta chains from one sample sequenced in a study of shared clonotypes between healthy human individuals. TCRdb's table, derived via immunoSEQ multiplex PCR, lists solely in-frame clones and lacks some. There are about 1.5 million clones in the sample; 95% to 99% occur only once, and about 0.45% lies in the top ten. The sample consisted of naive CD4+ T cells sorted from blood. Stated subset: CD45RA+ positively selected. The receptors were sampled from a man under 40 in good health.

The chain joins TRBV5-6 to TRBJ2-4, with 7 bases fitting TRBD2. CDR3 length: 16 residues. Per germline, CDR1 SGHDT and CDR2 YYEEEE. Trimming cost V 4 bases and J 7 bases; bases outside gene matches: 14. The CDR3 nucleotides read TGTGCCAGCAGCGCCCCCCTAGCGGAAACTAGGAACATTCAGTACTTC. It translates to CASSAPLAETRNIQYF.

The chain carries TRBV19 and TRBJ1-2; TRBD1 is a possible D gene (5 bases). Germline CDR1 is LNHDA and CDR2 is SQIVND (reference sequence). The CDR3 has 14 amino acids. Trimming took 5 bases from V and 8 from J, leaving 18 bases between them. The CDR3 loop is CASSPKGRREGYTF. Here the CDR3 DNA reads TGTGCCAGTAGTCCAAAGGGACGAAGAGAGGGCTACACCTTC.

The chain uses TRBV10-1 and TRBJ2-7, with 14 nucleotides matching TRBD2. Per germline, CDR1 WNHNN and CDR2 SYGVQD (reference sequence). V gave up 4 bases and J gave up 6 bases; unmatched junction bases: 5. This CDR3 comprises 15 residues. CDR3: CASSVGLAGGPEQYF. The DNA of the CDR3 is TGCGCCAGCAGTGTAGGACTAGCGGGAGGCCCCGAGCAGTACTTC.

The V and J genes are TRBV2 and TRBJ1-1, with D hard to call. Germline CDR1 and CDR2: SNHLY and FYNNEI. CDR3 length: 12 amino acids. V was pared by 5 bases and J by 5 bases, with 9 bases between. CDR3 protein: CASSSLATEAFF. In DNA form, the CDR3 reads TGTGCCAGCAGTTCTCTGGCGACTGAAGCTTTCTTT.

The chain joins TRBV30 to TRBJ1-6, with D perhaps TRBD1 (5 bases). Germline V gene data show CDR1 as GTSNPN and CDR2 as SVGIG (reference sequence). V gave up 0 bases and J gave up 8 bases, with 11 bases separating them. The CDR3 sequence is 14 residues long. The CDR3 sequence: CAWSVSGGHSPLHF. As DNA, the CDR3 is TGTGCCTGGAGTGTCTCGGGGGGACATTCACCCCTCCACTTT.

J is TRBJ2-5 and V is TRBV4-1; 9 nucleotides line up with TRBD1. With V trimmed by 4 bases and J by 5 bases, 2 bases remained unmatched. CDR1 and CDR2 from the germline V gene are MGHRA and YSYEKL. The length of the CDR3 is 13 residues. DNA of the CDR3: TGCGCCAGCAGCCGAGACAGGGGGGAGACCCAGTACTTC. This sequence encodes CASSRDRGETQYF.

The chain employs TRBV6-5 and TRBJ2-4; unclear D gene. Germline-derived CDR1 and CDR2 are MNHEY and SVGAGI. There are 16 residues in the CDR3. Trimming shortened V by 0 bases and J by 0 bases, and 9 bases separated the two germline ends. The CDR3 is CASSYSQALAKNIQYF. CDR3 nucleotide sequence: TGTGCCAGCAGTTACTCGCAGGCACTAGCCAAAAACATTCAGTACTTC.

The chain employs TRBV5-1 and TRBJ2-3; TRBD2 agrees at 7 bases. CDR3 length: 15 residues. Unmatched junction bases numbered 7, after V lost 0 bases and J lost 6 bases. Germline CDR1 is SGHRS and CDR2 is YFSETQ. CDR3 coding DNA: TGCGCCAGCAGCTTGGCGGGGGGAGGACCGGATACGCAGTATTTT. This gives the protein CASSLAGGGPDTQYF.

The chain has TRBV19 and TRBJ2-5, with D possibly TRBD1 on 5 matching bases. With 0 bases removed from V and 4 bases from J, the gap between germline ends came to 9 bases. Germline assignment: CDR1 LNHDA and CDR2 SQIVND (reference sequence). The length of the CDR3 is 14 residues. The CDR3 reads CASSIDPGLETQYF. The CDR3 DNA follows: TGTGCCAGTAGTATAGATCCAGGGCTAGAGACCCAGTACTTC.

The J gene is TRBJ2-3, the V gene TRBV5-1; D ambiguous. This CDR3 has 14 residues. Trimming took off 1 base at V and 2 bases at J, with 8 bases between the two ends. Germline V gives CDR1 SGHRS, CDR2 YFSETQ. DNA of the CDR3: TGCGCCAGCAGCTTGTCAAGGAACACAGATACGCAGTATTTT. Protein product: CASSLSRNTDTQYF. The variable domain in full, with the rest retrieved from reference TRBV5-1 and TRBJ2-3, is KAGVTQTPRYLIKTRGQQVTLSCSPISGHRSVSWYQQTPGQGLQFLFEYFSETQRNKGNFPGRFSGRQFSNSRSEMNVSTLELGDSALYLCASSLSRNTDTQYFGPGTRLTVL.

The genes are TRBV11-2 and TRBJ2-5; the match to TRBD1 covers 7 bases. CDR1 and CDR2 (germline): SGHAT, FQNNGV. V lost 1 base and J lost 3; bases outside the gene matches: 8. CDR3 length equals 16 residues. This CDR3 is CASSLGVQGRKETQYF. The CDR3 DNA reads TGTGCCAGCAGCTTAGGAGTACAGGGGAGAAAAGAGACCCAGTACTTC.